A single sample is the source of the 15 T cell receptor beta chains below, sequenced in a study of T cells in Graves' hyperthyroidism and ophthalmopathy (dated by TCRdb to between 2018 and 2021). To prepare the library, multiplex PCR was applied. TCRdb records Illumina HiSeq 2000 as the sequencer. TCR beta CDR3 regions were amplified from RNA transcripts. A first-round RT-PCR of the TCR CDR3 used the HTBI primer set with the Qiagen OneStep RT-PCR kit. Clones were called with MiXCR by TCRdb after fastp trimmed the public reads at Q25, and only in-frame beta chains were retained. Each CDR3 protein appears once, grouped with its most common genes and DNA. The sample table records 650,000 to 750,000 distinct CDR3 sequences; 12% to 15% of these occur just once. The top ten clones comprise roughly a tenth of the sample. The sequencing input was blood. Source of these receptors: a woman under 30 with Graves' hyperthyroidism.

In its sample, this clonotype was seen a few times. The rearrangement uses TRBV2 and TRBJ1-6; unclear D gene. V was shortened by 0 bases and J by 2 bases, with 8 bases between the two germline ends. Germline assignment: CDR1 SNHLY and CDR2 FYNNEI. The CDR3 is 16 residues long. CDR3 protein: CASSEARGTYNSPLHF. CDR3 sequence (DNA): TGTGCCAGCAGTGAAGCGCGGGGAACCTATAATTCACCCCTCCACTTT. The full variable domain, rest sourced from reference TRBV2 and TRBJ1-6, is EPEVTQTPSHQVTQMGQEVILRCVPISNHLYFYWYRQILGQKVEFLVSFYNNEISEKSEIFDDQFSVERPDGSNFTLKIRSTKLEDSAMYFCASSEARGTYNSPLHFGNGTRLTVT.

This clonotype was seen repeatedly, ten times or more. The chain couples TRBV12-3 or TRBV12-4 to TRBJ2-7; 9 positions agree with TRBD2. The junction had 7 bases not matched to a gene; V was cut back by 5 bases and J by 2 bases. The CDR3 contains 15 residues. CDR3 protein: CASSPGTSLTYEQYF. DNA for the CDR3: TGTGCCAGCAGTCCCGGGACTAGCCTTACCTACGAGCAGTACTTC.

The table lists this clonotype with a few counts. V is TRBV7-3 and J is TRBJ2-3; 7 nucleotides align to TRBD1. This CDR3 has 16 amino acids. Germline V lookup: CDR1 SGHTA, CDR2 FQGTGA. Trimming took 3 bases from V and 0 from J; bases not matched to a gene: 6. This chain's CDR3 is CASSLTGRVSTDTQYF. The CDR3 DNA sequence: TGTGCCAGCAGCTTGACAGGGCGAGTTAGCACAGATACGCAGTATTTT.

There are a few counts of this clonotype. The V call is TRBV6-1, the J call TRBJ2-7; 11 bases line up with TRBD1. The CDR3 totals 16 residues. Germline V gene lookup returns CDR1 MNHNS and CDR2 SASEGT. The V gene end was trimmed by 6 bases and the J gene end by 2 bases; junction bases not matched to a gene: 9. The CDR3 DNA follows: TGTGCCAGCAGCCTTCTTCCGGGACAGGGGGCCTACGAGCAGTACTTC. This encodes CASSLLPGQGAYEQYF.

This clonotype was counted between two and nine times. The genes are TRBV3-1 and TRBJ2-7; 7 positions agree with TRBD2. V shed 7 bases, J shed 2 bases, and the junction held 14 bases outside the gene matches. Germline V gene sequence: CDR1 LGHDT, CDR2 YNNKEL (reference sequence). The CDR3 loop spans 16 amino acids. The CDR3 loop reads CASTSRRTGGAYEQYF. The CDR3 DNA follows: TGTGCCAGCACCTCCCGGAGAACGGGAGGTGCCTACGAGCAGTACTTC.

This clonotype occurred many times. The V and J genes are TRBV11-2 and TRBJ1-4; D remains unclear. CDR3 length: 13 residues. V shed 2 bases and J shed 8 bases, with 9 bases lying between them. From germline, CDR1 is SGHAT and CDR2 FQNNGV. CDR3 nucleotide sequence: TGTGCCAGCAGCTTAATATTTGGAGAAAAACTGTTTTTT. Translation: CASSLIFGEKLFF.

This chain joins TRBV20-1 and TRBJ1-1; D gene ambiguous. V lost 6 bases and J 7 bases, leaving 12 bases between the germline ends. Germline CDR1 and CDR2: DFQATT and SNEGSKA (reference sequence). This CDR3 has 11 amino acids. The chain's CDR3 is CSAPLTNEAFF. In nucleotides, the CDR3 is TGCAGTGCCCCTCTAACAAATGAAGCTTTCTTT.

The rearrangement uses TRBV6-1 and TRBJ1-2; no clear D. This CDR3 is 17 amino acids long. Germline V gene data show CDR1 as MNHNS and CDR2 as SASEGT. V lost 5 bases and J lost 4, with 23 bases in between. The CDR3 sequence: CASSLLPELKIGYGYTF. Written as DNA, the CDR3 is TGTGCCAGCAGTCTTCTGCCTGAATTGAAGATCGGCTATGGCTACACCTTC.

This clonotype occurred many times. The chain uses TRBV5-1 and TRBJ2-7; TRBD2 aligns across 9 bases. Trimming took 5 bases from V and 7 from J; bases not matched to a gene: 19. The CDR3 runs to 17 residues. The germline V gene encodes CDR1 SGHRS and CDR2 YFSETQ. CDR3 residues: CASRDDRLADTSREQYF. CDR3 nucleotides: TGCGCCAGCAGAGACGATAGACTAGCGGACACCAGTAGAGAGCAGTACTTC.

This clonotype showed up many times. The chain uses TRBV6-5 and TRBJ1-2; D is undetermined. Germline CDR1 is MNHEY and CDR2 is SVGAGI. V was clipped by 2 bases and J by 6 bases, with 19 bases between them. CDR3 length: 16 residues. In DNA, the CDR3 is TGTGCCAGCAGTTACAAGACCGTGGACCCGTCGCATGGCTACACCTTC. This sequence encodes CASSYKTVDPSHGYTF.

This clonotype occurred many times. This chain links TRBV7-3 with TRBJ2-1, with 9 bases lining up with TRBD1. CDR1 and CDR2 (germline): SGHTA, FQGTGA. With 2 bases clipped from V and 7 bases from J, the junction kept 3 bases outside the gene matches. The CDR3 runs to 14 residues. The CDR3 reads CASSLGTGSNEQFF. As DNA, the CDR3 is TGTGCCAGCAGCTTAGGGACAGGGTCGAATGAGCAGTTCTTC. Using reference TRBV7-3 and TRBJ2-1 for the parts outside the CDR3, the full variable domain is GAGVSQTPSNKVTEKGKYVELRCDPISGHTALYWYRQSLGQGPEFLIYFQGTGAADDSGLPNDRFFAVRPEGSVSTLKIQRTERGDSAVYLCASSLGTGSNEQFFGPGTRLTVL.

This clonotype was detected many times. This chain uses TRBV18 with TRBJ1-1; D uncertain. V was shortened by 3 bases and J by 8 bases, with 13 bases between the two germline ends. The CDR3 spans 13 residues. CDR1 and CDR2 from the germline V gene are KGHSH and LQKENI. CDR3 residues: CASSPSGSPEAFF. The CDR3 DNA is TGTGCCAGCTCACCGAGCGGTTCTCCCGAAGCTTTCTTT.

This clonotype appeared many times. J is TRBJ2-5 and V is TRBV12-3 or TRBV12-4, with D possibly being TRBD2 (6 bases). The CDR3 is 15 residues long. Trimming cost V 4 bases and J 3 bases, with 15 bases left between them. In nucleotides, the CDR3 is TGTGCCAGCAGTTGGTTCCAGCGGGCGAAAGAGACCCAGTACTTC. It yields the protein CASSWFQRAKETQYF.

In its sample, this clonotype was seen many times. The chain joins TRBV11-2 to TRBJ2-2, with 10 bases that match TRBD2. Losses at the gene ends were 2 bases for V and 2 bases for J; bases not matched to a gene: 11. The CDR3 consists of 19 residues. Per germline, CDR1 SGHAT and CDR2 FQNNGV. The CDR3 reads CASSLRPSGSSKNTGELFF. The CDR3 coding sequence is TGTGCCAGCAGCTTACGGCCTAGCGGGAGTTCGAAAAACACCGGGGAGCTGTTTTTT. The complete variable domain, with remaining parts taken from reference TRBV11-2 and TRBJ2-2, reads EAGVAQSPRYKIIEKRQSVAFWCNPISGHATLYWYQQILGQGPKLLIQFQNNGVVDDSQLPKDRFSAERLKGVDSTLKIQPAKLEDSAVYLCASSLRPSGSSKNTGELFFGEGSRLTVL.

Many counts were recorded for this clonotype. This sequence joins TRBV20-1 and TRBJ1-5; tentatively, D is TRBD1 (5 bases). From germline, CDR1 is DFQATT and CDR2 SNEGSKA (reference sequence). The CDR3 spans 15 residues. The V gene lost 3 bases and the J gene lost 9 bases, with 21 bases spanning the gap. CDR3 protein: CSASPGTAPQWPQHF. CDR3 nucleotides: TGCAGTGCTAGTCCAGGGACCGCTCCTCAATGGCCCCAGCATTTT.